The TCR beta chain under discussion was sequenced for a study of early T cells in non-severe SARS-CoV-2 infection. Background on the study: Unsorted whole-blood RNA was sequenced in bulk, leaving chains unpaired.

Unique molecular identifiers were affixed to single, distinct cDNA molecules. From the 5' RACE reads, TCRdb called clonotypes with MiXCR, one entry per CDR3 protein. The data show tens of thousands of distinct CDR3 sequences, approximately 4.5% seen once. This clonotype was seen repeatedly, ten times or more. This CDR3 is 13 amino acids long. Trimming stripped 0 bases from V and 4 bases from J, with 6 bases between. Germline assignment: CDR1 ENHRY and CDR2 SYGVKD. This TCR derives from an adult who was a healthcare worker with PCR-confirmed SARS-CoV-2 infection or an uninfected control (not recorded which). J is TRBJ2-5 and V is TRBV10-3, with D possibly being TRBD1 (5 bases). Input material: whole blood. The CDR3 is CAISESQVETQYF. In nucleotides, the CDR3 is TGTGCCATCAGTGAGTCACAGGTAGAGACCCAGTACTTC.